Below are 14 T cell receptor beta chains sequenced from a single sample in a study of blood T cell repertoires in COVID-19. TCRdb's table, derived via immunoSEQ multiplex PCR, lists solely in-frame clones and lacks some. The table lists under 350,000 clones, 90% of them singletons, with about 2.4% in the top ten. Source material: PBMCs or T cells enriched from blood (not recorded which). The receptors come from a man aged 55 to 70 who had recovered from COVID-19.

The V gene is TRBV5-4, the J gene TRBJ2-2; D unresolved. The V gene's germline CDR1 is SGHNT and CDR2 YYREEE (reference sequence). The CDR3 totals 14 residues. Trimming removed 0 bases from V and 2 bases from J, with 5 bases in between. CDR3 DNA sequence: TGTGCCAGCAGCTTGGTCCAAAACACCGGGGAGCTGTTTTTT. Its protein product is CASSLVQNTGELFF.

This sequence joins TRBV24-1 and TRBJ1-4; 10 bases are shared with TRBD1. Germline values: CDR1 KGHDR, CDR2 SFDVKD. This CDR3 is 18 amino acids long. Losses at the gene ends were 3 bases for V and 6 bases for J; bases not matched to a gene: 12. The CDR3 sequence is CATSDGSRTGGLDEKLFF. The DNA for the CDR3 is TGTGCCACCAGTGATGGGTCACGGACAGGGGGTCTGGATGAAAAACTGTTTTTT.

The V gene is TRBV5-1, the J gene TRBJ2-3, with D tentatively TRBD2 (5 bases). V lost 1 base, J lost 0 bases, and 15 bases lay in between. There are 17 residues in the CDR3. Germline CDR1 reads SGHRS; CDR2 reads YFSETQ. The CDR3 DNA reads as TGCGCCAGCAGCTTGTTGAGCGGAGCTTATAGCACAGATACGCAGTATTTT. This gives the protein CASSLLSGAYSTDTQYF.

The rearrangement joins TRBV11-3 to TRBJ2-7; D is possibly TRBD2 (5 bases). This CDR3 spans 13 amino acids. Germline V lookup: CDR1 SGHNT, CDR2 YENEEA. Trimming removed 5 bases from V and 7 bases from J, with 15 bases in between. The CDR3 DNA follows: TGTGCCAGCAGCCCCCCCGGGGAAGAGGAGCAGTACTTC. This sequence encodes CASSPPGEEEQYF.

V and J are TRBV28 and TRBJ2-3, with D possibly being TRBD2 (7 bases). The germline gives CDR1 MDHEN, CDR2 SYDVKM. V was cut by 4 bases and J by 0 bases, with 11 bases left in between. The CDR3 is made up of 15 amino acids. CDR3 residues: CASSSAGASTDTQYF. For the CDR3, the DNA is TGTGCCAGCAGTTCGGCGGGGGCTAGCACAGATACGCAGTATTTT.

This sequence joins TRBV29-1 and TRBJ1-3; TRBD1 matches at 8 bases. Looked up from germline, CDR1 is SQVTM and CDR2 is ANQGSEA. The length of the CDR3 is 15 residues. V trimming: 5 bases; J trimming: 0 bases; junction bases outside the gene matches: 6. The CDR3 sequence is CSVTGGRLSGNTIYF. The CDR3 DNA sequence: TGCAGCGTTACAGGGGGTCGCCTCTCTGGAAACACCATATATTTT.

J is TRBJ1-2 and V is TRBV11-2, with no clear D. Trimming cost V 4 bases and J 4 bases, with 13 bases left between them. This CDR3 comprises 14 residues. The germline V gene encodes CDR1 SGHAT and CDR2 FQNNGV. This CDR3 is CASSSRRGVYGYTF. The DNA of the CDR3 is TGTGCCAGCAGCTCCCGCCGGGGAGTCTATGGCTACACCTTC.

The chain uses TRBV18 and TRBJ1-3, with D possibly matching TRBD1 (5 bases). From germline, CDR1 is KGHSH and CDR2 LQKENI. The CDR3 has 15 amino acids. The V end lost 3 bases, the J end lost 2 bases, and 11 bases lay between the germline ends. The CDR3 DNA reads as TGTGCCAGCTCACCGACCACAGGAGCTGGAAACACCATATATTTT. Its protein product is CASSPTTGAGNTIYF.

The chain uses TRBV7-2 and TRBJ2-6; D perhaps matches TRBD1 (6 bases). Germline V gene sequence: CDR1 SGHTA, CDR2 FQGNSA. V was clipped by 5 bases and J by 4 bases, with 15 bases between them. The CDR3 has 16 residues. The CDR3 region is CASSPRLGAGANVLTF. As DNA, the CDR3 is TGTGCCAGCAGCCCCCGTTTGGGGGCCGGGGCCAACGTCCTGACTTTC. The variable domain in full, completed from reference TRBV7-2 and TRBJ2-6, reads GAGVSQSPSNKVTEKGKDVELRCDPISGHTALYWYRQSLGQGLEFLIYFQGNSAPDKSGLPSDRFSAERTGGSVSTLTIQRTQQEDSAVYLCASSPRLGAGANVLTFGAGSRLTVL.

The genes are TRBV5-1 and TRBJ2-7; 7 nucleotides agree with TRBD2. CDR1 SGHRS and CDR2 YFSETQ come from the germline V gene. The CDR3 runs to 18 residues. V lost 4 bases and J lost 5; bases outside the gene matches: 21. The CDR3 loop reads CASSGRGSGATTQNEQYF. In DNA form, the CDR3 reads TGCGCCAGCAGCGGCCGAGGGAGCGGGGCGACGACACAAAACGAGCAGTACTTC. The whole variable domain, remainder taken from reference TRBV5-1 and TRBJ2-7, is KAGVTQTPRYLIKTRGQQVTLSCSPISGHRSVSWYQQTPGQGLQFLFEYFSETQRNKGNFPGRFSGRQFSNSRSEMNVSTLELGDSALYLCASSGRGSGATTQNEQYFGPGTRLTVT.

The rearrangement uses TRBV7-6 and TRBJ1-3; tentative D call: TRBD1 (5 bases). Trimming took off 2 bases at V and 0 bases at J, with 14 bases between the two ends. The germline V gene has CDR1 SGHVS and CDR2 FNYEAQ. There are 17 residues in the CDR3. CDR3 loop: CASSLPRQTYSGNTIYF. In DNA form, the CDR3 reads TGTGCCAGCAGCTTACCCAGACAGACCTACTCTGGAAACACCATATATTTT.

In this sample, this clone turned up a few times. This rearrangement joins TRBV6-2 or TRBV6-3 to TRBJ2-7; maybe TRBD1 (6 bases). V was clipped by 4 bases and J by 4 bases, with 14 bases between them. The CDR3 is 14 residues long. From germline, CDR1 is MNHEY and CDR2 SVGEGT. CDR3 nucleotides: TGTGCCAGCAGTTTGCGAGGGGGTTATTACGAGCAGTACTTC. It yields the protein CASSLRGGYYEQYF.

This chain connects TRBV13 to TRBJ1-5; D gene unclear. V was trimmed by 2 bases and J by 6 bases, leaving 8 bases between them. This CDR3 has 13 amino acids. CDR1 is PRHDT, CDR2 FYEKMQ, per germline (reference sequence). CDR3 region: CASSLRSGQPQHF. CDR3 bases: TGTGCCAGCAGCTTACGGTCTGGTCAGCCCCAGCATTTT.

The V gene is TRBV5-1, the J gene TRBJ1-6; 9 positions match TRBD1. The germline gives CDR1 SGHRS, CDR2 YFSETQ. V lost 4 bases and J lost 4; bases outside the gene matches: 3. CDR3 length: 15 residues. The CDR3 reads CASSPDRGYNSPLHF. As DNA, the CDR3 is TGCGCCAGCAGCCCGGACAGGGGATATAATTCACCCCTCCACTTT.